The 27 T cell receptor beta chains presented below share a single source sample, sequenced in a study of type 1 regulatory T cells. Their antigen targets remain unknown. One entry per CDR3 protein results from TCRdb running MiXCR on the reads. The sample holds about 62,000 distinct CDR3 sequences; less than 70% are singletons and the top ten take 1.5% to 2%. The sample taken for sequencing was cultured non-Tr1 T cells, either the whole culture or a sorted T cell fraction (not recorded which). All receptors come from a human donor in good health.

The V gene is TRBV6-1, the J gene TRBJ2-1; D uncertain. Germline V lookup: CDR1 MNHNS, CDR2 SASEGT. V was pared by 2 bases and J by 1 base, with 9 bases between. This CDR3 region has 15 residues. This CDR3 reads CASSESLLSYNEQFF. The CDR3 DNA sequence: TGTGCCAGCAGTGAATCCCTACTATCCTACAATGAGCAGTTCTTC.

This clonotype appeared a few times. The rearrangement joins TRBV4-3 to TRBJ2-2; perhaps TRBD2 as D (5 bases). Germline CDR1 reads LGHNA; CDR2 reads YSLEER. The CDR3 has 14 amino acids. Trimming pared 4 bases from V and 6 bases from J, leaving 12 bases between. CDR3 in DNA: TGCGCCAGCAGCCCCGATGGAGGCGCCGGGGAGCTGTTTTTT. Translating gives CASSPDGGAGELFF.

This clonotype came up a few times. The rearrangement links TRBV20-1 to TRBJ1-1; weak D call: TRBD1 (5 bases). The V gene's germline CDR1 is DFQATT and CDR2 SNEGSKA (reference sequence). V shed 1 base and J shed 7 bases, with 7 bases lying between them. The CDR3 has 11 residues. For the CDR3, the DNA is TGCAGTGCTAGAGGGGGGGGTGAAGCTTTCTTT. It is translated as CSARGGGEAFF.

This clonotype occurred a few times. This CDR3 reads CASSFLPGLVYEQYF. The CDR3 DNA reads TGTGCCAGCAGCTTCCTACCGGGACTAGTATACGAGCAGTACTTC. This chain links TRBV7-2 with TRBJ2-7; TRBD2 agrees at 8 bases. V dropped 3 bases and J dropped 4; count of bases not matched to a gene: 8. This CDR3 has 15 amino acids. Germline values: CDR1 SGHTA, CDR2 FQGNSA. Full variable domain (rest looked up from reference TRBV7-2 and TRBJ2-7): GAGVSQSPSNKVTEKGKDVELRCDPISGHTALYWYRQSLGQGLEFLIYFQGNSAPDKSGLPSDRFSAERTGGSVSTLTIQRTQQEDSAVYLCASSFLPGLVYEQYFGPGTRLTVT.

This rearrangement joins TRBV20-1 to TRBJ2-1; 15 positions match TRBD2. The germline V gene has CDR1 DFQATT and CDR2 SNEGSKA (reference sequence). The CDR3 contains 16 residues. Trimming took 1 base from V and 8 from J; bases not matched to a gene: 6. This CDR3 is CSARAGLAGGLDEQFF. CDR3 in DNA: TGCAGTGCTAGAGCCGGACTAGCGGGAGGGTTGGATGAGCAGTTCTTC.

The rearrangement uses TRBV2 and TRBJ1-5; D perhaps matches TRBD1 (5 bases). V was trimmed by 2 bases and J by 1 base, leaving 18 bases between them. CDR3 length: 18 residues. Germline CDR1 SNHLY, CDR2 FYNNEI. The CDR3 coding sequence is TGTGCCAGCAGTGAACCCGCTCTGCAGGGCGGCAGCAATCAGCCCCAGCATTTT. Translation gives CASSEPALQGGSNQPQHF.

The gene calls are TRBV28 and TRBJ1-2; 11 bases line up with TRBD1. With 9 bases clipped from V and 6 bases from J, the junction kept 9 bases outside the gene matches. This CDR3 is built from 14 residues. CDR1 and CDR2 (germline): MDHEN, SYDVKM. CDR3 in DNA: TGTGCCAGTCTAAAGGGACAGGGGGTCCATGGCTACACCTTC. This translates into CASLKGQGVHGYTF.

The sample holds a few counts of this clonotype. The chain carries TRBV29-1 and TRBJ2-7; tentative D call: TRBD2 (6 bases). Trimming removed 4 bases from V and 6 bases from J, with 13 bases in between. The germline gives CDR1 SQVTM, CDR2 ANQGSEA. The CDR3 sequence is 12 residues long. The CDR3 spells CSVVWGTREQYF. CDR3 sequence (DNA): TGCAGCGTTGTATGGGGGACTCGCGAGCAGTACTTC.

The chain recombines TRBV25-1 with TRBJ2-1; 8 bases agree with TRBD2. The CDR3 loop spans 14 amino acids. Looked up from germline, CDR1 is MGHDK and CDR2 is SYGVNS. The J segment lost 7 bases and the V segment lost 7 bases, leaving 9 bases of the junction unmatched. CDR3 coding DNA: TGTGCCAGCACGCAGGCGGGAGGACGGAATGAGCAGTTCTTC. This codes for CASTQAGGRNEQFF.

This chain links TRBV25-1 with TRBJ1-1; 9 bases map to TRBD1. The CDR3 sequence is 13 residues long. Trimming removed 4 bases from V and 11 bases from J; junction bases left unmatched: 8. Germline assignment: CDR1 MGHDK and CDR2 SYGVNS. The CDR3 protein is CASSADRGPRAFF. In DNA, the CDR3 is TGTGCCAGCAGTGCGGACAGGGGACCGCGGGCTTTCTTT.

The chain uses TRBV20-1 and TRBJ1-2, with 7 positions matching TRBD1. V dropped 5 bases and J dropped 7; count of bases not matched to a gene: 10. This CDR3 contains 13 residues. Looked up from germline, CDR1 is DFQATT and CDR2 is SNEGSKA (reference sequence). The CDR3, as DNA: TGCAGTGCTTATAAGGACAGGATGGGTGGCTACACCTTC. Its translation is CSAYKDRMGGYTF.

The CDR3 here is CSARKTGRNEKLFF. The CDR3 coding sequence is TGCAGTGCTAGAAAAACAGGGCGTAATGAAAAACTGTTTTTT. The chain has TRBV20-1 and TRBJ1-4; TRBD1 is a possible D gene (6 bases). The V end lost 2 bases, the J end lost 4 bases, and 11 bases lay between the germline ends. The CDR3 is 14 amino acids. Germline V gives CDR1 DFQATT, CDR2 SNEGSKA (reference sequence).

The V call is TRBV6-6, the J call TRBJ1-2; 10 bases fit TRBD1. After removal of 6 bases from V and 4 bases from J, the junction contained 5 bases not matched to a gene. The CDR3 consists of 14 residues. CDR1 is MNHNY, CDR2 SVGAGI, per germline (reference sequence). The CDR3 protein is CASRGQGLGYGYTF. The CDR3 region has the DNA TGTGCCAGCAGGGGACAGGGGCTCGGCTATGGCTACACCTTC.

The chain employs TRBV18 and TRBJ2-7; TRBD2 aligns across 11 bases. The CDR3 consists of 15 residues. With V trimmed by 2 bases and J by 7 bases, 7 bases remained unmatched. Germline CDR1 and CDR2: KGHSH and LQKENI. The CDR3 reads CASSPTSGGSGEQYF. In DNA, the CDR3 is TGTGCCAGCTCACCAACTAGCGGGGGATCGGGGGAGCAGTACTTC.

The rearrangement uses TRBV20-1 and TRBJ1-4; 7 bases agree with TRBD1. V was clipped by 6 bases and J by 4 bases; unmatched bases: 8. Germline loops: CDR1 DFQATT, CDR2 SNEGSKA (reference sequence). The length of the CDR3 is 14 residues. The CDR3 coding sequence is TGCAGTGCCGACGGGGACAGAAGTAATGAAAAACTGTTTTTT. As protein: CSADGDRSNEKLFF.

The V gene is TRBV7-2, the J gene TRBJ2-4; D assignment may be TRBD1 or TRBD2 (6 bases each). Trimming stripped 2 bases from V and 0 bases from J, with 14 bases between. Germline lookup yields CDR1 SGHTA and CDR2 FQGNSA. CDR3 length equals 17 residues. The CDR3 protein is CASSLPLGGIAKNIQYF. Written as DNA, the CDR3 is TGTGCCAGCAGCTTACCTTTGGGGGGCATAGCCAAAAACATTCAGTACTTC.

The chain employs TRBV5-4 and TRBJ2-5; 8 bases agree with TRBD2. CDR3 size: 13 residues. CDR1 is SGHNT, CDR2 YYREEE, per germline (reference sequence). Trimming removed 4 bases from V and 5 bases from J; junction bases left unmatched: 4. In DNA form, the CDR3 reads TGTGCCAGCAGCCCTCGGGGGGGGGAGACCCAGTACTTC. This sequence encodes CASSPRGGETQYF.

This clonotype showed up just a few times. The chain recombines TRBV20-1 with TRBJ2-7; D call uncertain. Germline V gives CDR1 DFQATT, CDR2 SNEGSKA (reference sequence). Trimming shortened V by 2 bases and J by 2 bases, and 13 bases separated the two germline ends. The CDR3 contains 14 residues. The CDR3 loop is CSARFQPATYEQYF. The CDR3 coding sequence is TGCAGTGCTAGATTCCAGCCGGCAACCTACGAGCAGTACTTC.

The rearrangement links TRBV20-1 to TRBJ2-1; D is perhaps TRBD1 or TRBD2 (5 bases each). CDR3 length: 14 amino acids. Trimming stripped 2 bases from V and 3 bases from J, with 11 bases between. In germline, CDR1 is DFQATT, CDR2 SNEGSKA (reference sequence). The CDR3 region is CSARMGEYYNEQFF. For the CDR3, the DNA is TGCAGTGCTAGAATGGGGGAGTACTACAATGAGCAGTTCTTC.

This clonotype has more than one count but fewer than ten. The rearrangement uses TRBV4-2 and TRBJ2-7; TRBD2 aligns across 8 bases. Germline CDR1 is LGHNA and CDR2 is YNFKEQ. CDR3 length: 16 residues. Trimming cost V 0 bases and J 1 base; bases outside gene matches: 5. For the CDR3, the DNA is TGTGCCAGCAGCCAAGAACTAGCGGAAAATTCCTACGAGCAGTACTTC. It is translated as CASSQELAENSYEQYF.

The rearrangement joins TRBV20-1 to TRBJ2-5, with D unresolved. Germline-derived CDR1 and CDR2 are DFQATT and SNEGSKA (reference sequence). The CDR3 is 15 residues long. The V end lost 1 base, the J end lost 5 bases, and 17 bases lay between the germline ends. DNA for the CDR3: TGCAGTGCTAGAGCCAAATATGGGCTCGGGGAGACCCAGTACTTC. Residues: CSARAKYGLGETQYF.

The J gene is TRBJ2-2, the V gene TRBV15, with D hard to call. The CDR3 has 15 amino acids. Germline lookup yields CDR1 LNHNV and CDR2 YYDKDF (reference sequence). V lost 3 bases to trimming and J lost 2 bases, with 10 bases between them. CDR3 protein: CATSRQKINTGELFF. The CDR3, as DNA: TGTGCCACCAGCAGGCAAAAGATTAACACCGGGGAGCTGTTTTTT.

The rearrangement uses TRBV27 and TRBJ1-2; 9 nucleotides line up with TRBD1. From germline, CDR1 is MNHEY and CDR2 SMNVEV (reference sequence). Trimming removed 5 bases from V and 5 bases from J; junction bases left unmatched: 6. This CDR3 comprises 14 residues. The DNA of the CDR3 is TGTGCCAGCAGTGGGGACAGGGACACGTATGGCTACACCTTC. It encodes CASSGDRDTYGYTF.

This clonotype was counted a few times. An end of the junction does not agree with germline; a read error may underlie this. The V call is TRBV12-3 or TRBV12-4, the J call TRBJ2-3; tentative D call: TRBD1 (5 bases). CDR3 length: 14 residues. The CDR3, as DNA: TGTGCCAGCAGGTTAGGACACGGAGAGGATACGCAGTATTTT. This encodes CASRLGHGEDTQYF.

This clonotype was seen a few times. The V gene is TRBV20-1, the J gene TRBJ2-1; D is tentatively TRBD1 or TRBD2 (5 bases each). Germline-derived CDR1 and CDR2 are DFQATT and SNEGSKA (reference sequence). CDR3 length equals 15 residues. Trimming cost V 5 bases and J 5 bases, with 19 bases left between them. CDR3 bases: TGCAGTGCTCCCGAGGGGAGAACGGCAAACAATGAGCAGTTCTTC. Translating gives CSAPEGRTANNEQFF.

This clonotype has more than one count but fewer than ten. The V and J genes are TRBV7-9 and TRBJ1-5; 10 nucleotides agree with TRBD1. The germline V gene has CDR1 SEHNR and CDR2 FQNEAQ (reference sequence). Unmatched junction bases numbered 3, after V lost 5 bases and J lost 2 bases. CDR3 length: 15 amino acids. In nucleotides, the CDR3 is TGTGCCAGCAGCCCCGGGACAGGGGGCAATCAGCCCCAGCATTTT. Its translation: CASSPGTGGNQPQHF.

This clonotype was observed a handful of times. The chain employs TRBV4-2 and TRBJ2-5; 12 bases match TRBD2. The CDR3 consists of 18 residues. V shed 1 base and J 2 bases; nucleotides not matched to a gene: 8. CDR1 LGHNA and CDR2 YNFKEQ come from the germline V gene. The CDR3 is CASSQAPAGTSGQETQYF. The CDR3, as DNA: TGTGCCAGCAGCCAAGCCCCTGCCGGGACTAGCGGGCAAGAGACCCAGTACTTC.